The clone carrying this TCR beta chain was seen a few times. Its antigen is not identified. The data are from a study of T cell repertoires in cytomegalovirus infection. Looking at the study overall: CMV infection plus the matching HLA type was flagged by public TCR beta signatures.

General study points: Carriers of CMV and the relevant HLA type were discriminated by public TCR beta frequency.

TCRdb analysed the reads with MiXCR anew, one entry per CDR3 protein. Of roughly 320,000 distinct CDR3 sequences in the sample, 9.6% are singletons; the top ten hold more than 2.5%. The germline CDR1 and CDR2 sequences are LNHDA and SQIVND (reference sequence). Trimming took 10 bases from V and 1 from J, leaving 13 bases between them. The CDR3 spans 14 residues. V usage is TRBV19 and J usage is TRBJ2-2; possibly TRBD1 or TRBD2 for D (5 bases each). Sequenced input: PBMCs. The origin of this receptor is a human donor in good health (CMV status not recorded). Some clones in this sample may be carry-over from other donors' samples. The CDR3: CATPGRENTGELFF. DNA of the CDR3: TGTGCCACTCCGGGACGGGAGAACACCGGGGAGCTGTTTTTT.